This T cell receptor beta chain originates from a study of T-cell reconstitution after alpha-beta-depleted transplantation in children. This clonotype was detected a few times. For TCRbeta, the library was prepared with unique molecular identifiers. MiXCR, applied by TCRdb to the PCR reads, yields one record per CDR3 protein. The data contain 200,000 to 250,000 distinct CDR3 sequences, roughly 10% of them singletons. The trim removed 4 bases at V and 0 bases at J, leaving 15 bases unmatched. Germline values: CDR1 SGDLS, CDR2 YYNGEE. The CDR3 is 19 amino acids. The TCR was taken from a child less than two years old with acute myeloid leukemia, due to receive a stem cell transplant. J is TRBJ1-4 and V is TRBV9, with 7 positions matching TRBD1. Sequences were derived from PBMCs, sampled before TCRalphabeta/CD19-depleted stem cell transplant. The CDR3 reads CASSPTQGFPFATNEKLFF. The CDR3 coding sequence is TGTGCCAGCAGCCCCACACAGGGGTTCCCCTTTGCAACTAATGAAAAACTGTTTTTT.